This entry lists 12 T cell receptor beta chains sequenced from one sample in a study of blood T cells in healthy people across ages. A J-beta primer mix and a sample-barcoded 5' primer were used in a second PCR of roughly 6 to 11 cycles. TCRdb re-derived calls from the 5' RACE reads in MiXCR, one entry per CDR3 protein. This sample has about a million distinct CDR3 sequences, with about 51% found just once. The specimen sequenced was blood. The source is a woman aged 60-75 years in good health.

The chain recombines TRBV2 with TRBJ2-1; possibly TRBD2 for D (5 bases). This CDR3 region has 13 residues. Trimming removed 7 bases from V and 8 bases from J, with 15 bases in between. Per the germline V gene, CDR1 is SNHLY and CDR2 is FYNNEI. The CDR3 sequence: CASTEGWADEQFF. The CDR3 bases are TGTGCCAGCACCGAGGGTTGGGCCGATGAGCAGTTCTTC.

Here the CDR3 reads CSAREVASLDIQYF. In DNA, the CDR3 is TGCAGTGCTAGAGAAGTGGCTAGTCTTGACATTCAGTACTTC. V usage is TRBV20-1 and J usage is TRBJ2-4; no clear D. Trimming removed 0 bases from V and 8 bases from J, with 14 bases in between. CDR3 length: 14 amino acids. Germline CDR1 reads DFQATT; CDR2 reads SNEGSKA (reference sequence).

This clonotype was seen a handful of times. This sequence joins TRBV10-1 and TRBJ2-3; D is uncertain. V shed 6 bases and J shed 3 bases, with 10 bases lying between them. The CDR3 is 13 amino acids. The germline CDR1 and CDR2 sequences are WNHNN and SYGVQD (reference sequence). CDR3 amino acids: CASRLGPTDTQYF. Written as DNA, the CDR3 is TGCGCCAGCAGGCTCGGACCGACAGATACGCAGTATTTT.

On this clonotype itself: A much larger clone differs from this one at a single base, so this may be a read error. The chain combines TRBV7-2 with TRBJ2-3; no definite D call. Per germline, CDR1 SGHTA and CDR2 FQGNSA. This CDR3 comprises 12 residues. Trimming pared 7 bases from V and 8 bases from J, leaving 13 bases between. The CDR3 DNA reads as TGTGCCAGCACTCCAGGTGGACGTACGCAGTATTTT. This translates into CASTPGGRTQYF. Full variable domain (remainder filled in from reference TRBV7-2 and TRBJ2-3): GAGVSQSPSNKVTEKGKDVELRCDPISGHTALYWYRQSLGQGLEFLIYFQGNSAPDKSGLPSDRFSAERTGGSVSTLTIQRTQQEDSAVYLCASTPGGRTQYFGPGTRLTVL.

V usage is TRBV28 and J usage is TRBJ2-7; TRBD2 might be the D (5 bases). V dropped 7 bases and J dropped 5 bases, with 15 bases sitting between them. The CDR3 is 13 amino acids. Germline values: CDR1 MDHEN, CDR2 SYDVKM. The CDR3 DNA sequence: TGTGCCAGCATCCGGGGTACCCCCCACGAGCAGTACTTC. Residues: CASIRGTPHEQYF.

The chain has TRBV28 and TRBJ2-7; 7 nucleotides agree with TRBD2. Per germline, CDR1 MDHEN and CDR2 SYDVKM. The CDR3 has 19 residues. Germline trimming cut 0 bases from V and 4 bases from J; bases unmatched to any gene: 18. The DNA of the CDR3 is TGTGCCAGCAGTTTATGGGGGGGTCGCGGGGTGGCGGGAGTTTACGAGCAGTACTTC. Amino acid sequence: CASSLWGGRGVAGVYEQYF.

Regarding this clonotype: An end of the junction differs from the germline gene, which may be a read error. The chain recombines TRBV11-2 with TRBJ1-1, with TRBD1 matching 8 bases. CDR1 and CDR2 from the germline V gene are SGHAT and FQNNGV. This CDR3 is 13 amino acids long. This CDR3 is CTSNNRGWTEAFF. CDR3 nucleotide sequence: TGTACCAGCAACAACAGGGGGTGGACTGAAGCTTTCTTT.

V and J are TRBV13 and TRBJ1-1; D gene unclear. The V end lost 1 base, the J end lost 6 bases, and 3 bases lay between the germline ends. Looked up from germline, CDR1 is PRHDT and CDR2 is FYEKMQ (reference sequence). The CDR3 has 11 amino acids. This CDR3 is CASSLDAEAFF. In DNA, the CDR3 is TGTGCCAGCAGCTTAGACGCTGAAGCTTTCTTT.

This clonotype was found a few times. The chain carries TRBV6-1 and TRBJ2-3, with D possibly matching TRBD2 (5 bases). The V end was cut by 9 bases, the J end by 6 bases, with 16 bases between. The CDR3 covers 13 residues. Germline CDR1 reads MNHNS; CDR2 reads SASEGT. The CDR3 DNA reads as TGTGCCAGTACTAGAGAGGTTGTTGATACGCAGTATTTT. It translates to CASTREVVDTQYF.

This clonotype was seen a single time. The chain carries TRBV4-2 and TRBJ2-4, with a tentative D call TRBD1 (5 bases). V shed 1 base and J shed 13 bases, with 20 bases lying between them. The germline V gene encodes CDR1 LGHNA and CDR2 YNFKEQ. The CDR3 has 15 residues. CDR3 in amino acids: CASSQATQGSYGQYF. The DNA of the CDR3 is TGTGCCAGCAGCCAAGCAACCCAGGGCTCCTACGGGCAGTACTTC.

This clonotype was seen a few times. The chain links TRBV4-1 to TRBJ1-2; D is unresolved. The CDR3 loop spans 14 amino acids. Germline lookup yields CDR1 MGHRA and CDR2 YSYEKL. Trimming took 4 bases from V and 0 from J, leaving 9 bases between them. The DNA for the CDR3 is TGCGCCAGCAGCCTTGAGGGAGCTAACTATGGCTACACCTTC. Amino acids: CASSLEGANYGYTF.

This clonotype showed up just once. The rearrangement joins TRBV29-1 to TRBJ1-1; weak D call: TRBD1 (6 bases). Germline V gene lookup returns CDR1 SQVTM and CDR2 ANQGSEA. The CDR3 totals 15 residues. Deletions cut 5 bases from V and 3 bases from J, with 19 bases between. The CDR3 sequence is CSVYSGEGLDTEAFF. Written as DNA, the CDR3 is TGCAGCGTTTATTCAGGGGAGGGGTTGGACACTGAAGCTTTCTTT.